Below, 10 T cell receptor beta chains from the same sample are listed, as sequenced in a study of cytomegalovirus exposure and HLA in healthy donors. PCR employed 60 Vbeta and 13 Jbeta primers. This table comes from immunoSEQ multiplex PCR, and its TCRdb copy is limited to in-frame clones, with some not included. The sample yields approximately 100,000 clones, of which the top ten take up approximately 0.6%. Sequencing was done on a sample of PBMCs. Source of these receptors: a man over 45 in good health and CMV-seronegative.

This chain joins TRBV30 and TRBJ2-7, with unresolved D. This CDR3 has 13 residues. Germline lookup yields CDR1 GTSNPN and CDR2 SVGIG (reference sequence). Trimming cost V 1 base and J 4 bases, with 11 bases left between them. The CDR3 nucleotides read TGTGCCTGGAGTGGAGGCGGCTATTACGAGCAGTACTTC. It translates to CAWSGGGYYEQYF.

The chain is built from TRBV19 and TRBJ2-6; 7 nucleotides align to TRBD1. Germline V gene lookup returns CDR1 LNHDA and CDR2 SQIVND (reference sequence). V shed 7 bases, J shed 0 bases, and the junction held 15 bases outside the gene matches. The CDR3 loop spans 19 amino acids. The DNA of the CDR3 is TGTGCCAGTATGAATCGAGGGGGACAGACGATCTCTGGGGCCAACGTCCTGACTTTC. This translates into CASMNRGGQTISGANVLTF.

The rearrangement links TRBV27 to TRBJ2-3; 7 nucleotides agree with TRBD2. The CDR3 contains 14 residues. Looked up from germline, CDR1 is MNHEY and CDR2 is SMNVEV (reference sequence). V lost 5 bases, J lost 2 bases, and 4 bases stayed unmatched. The CDR3 reads CASSPTSPTDTQYF. The CDR3 region has the DNA TGTGCCAGCAGTCCGACTAGCCCCACAGATACGCAGTATTTT.

The chain uses TRBV5-6 and TRBJ2-2; tentatively, D is TRBD1 (6 bases). V shed 1 base and J shed 2 bases, with 18 bases lying between them. This CDR3 comprises 18 residues. The germline V gene has CDR1 SGHDT and CDR2 YYEEEE. The CDR3 protein is CASSLYLNLGANTGELFF. The CDR3 nucleotides read TGTGCCAGCAGCTTGTATTTGAATCTGGGGGCTAACACCGGGGAGCTGTTTTTT.

As concerns this clone: Other DNA sequences in the sample encode the same CDR3. V is TRBV7-2 and J is TRBJ1-1, with TRBD1 identical over 7 bases. J was trimmed by 2 bases and V by 5 bases; bases with no gene match: 5. Germline V gene data show CDR1 as SGHTA and CDR2 as FQGNSA. This CDR3 has 14 residues. Here the CDR3 reads CASSPGTANTEAFF. The CDR3 nucleotides are TGTGCCAGCAGCCCAGGGACAGCCAACACTGAAGCTTTCTTT.

The chain has TRBV5-1 and TRBJ2-5, with D unresolved. The CDR3 has 14 residues. Germline CDR1 reads SGHRS; CDR2 reads YFSETQ. Trimming removed 4 bases at V and 2 bases at J, with 12 bases between. The CDR3 here is CASSVDNQQETQYF. CDR3 nucleotide sequence: TGCGCCAGCAGCGTCGACAACCAGCAAGAGACCCAGTACTTC.

The chain combines TRBV7-2 with TRBJ2-1; 13 bases are shared with TRBD2. Trimming took 5 bases from V and 4 from J; bases not matched to a gene: 2. CDR3 size: 15 residues. In germline, CDR1 is SGHTA, CDR2 FQGNSA. The CDR3 sequence is CASSAGLAGYNEQFF. CDR3 in DNA: TGTGCCAGCAGCGCGGGACTAGCGGGATACAATGAGCAGTTCTTC. Filled out from reference TRBV7-2 and TRBJ2-1, the complete variable domain reads GAGVSQSPSNKVTEKGKDVELRCDPISGHTALYWYRQSLGQGLEFLIYFQGNSAPDKSGLPSDRFSAERTGGSVSTLTIQRTQQEDSAVYLCASSAGLAGYNEQFFGPGTRLTVL.

The CDR3 region has the DNA TGTGCCAGCAAGACGGCTAGAGGAAACACCATATATTTT. Protein sequence: CASKTARGNTIYF. V usage is TRBV27 and J usage is TRBJ1-3; D remains unclear. This CDR3 comprises 13 residues. Germline V gene lookup returns CDR1 MNHEY and CDR2 SMNVEV (reference sequence). Trimming cost V 7 bases and J 4 bases, with 11 bases left between them.

V is TRBV15 and J is TRBJ1-1, with 7 positions matching TRBD1. The V and J ends lost 0 bases and 1 base, in that order; junction bases with no gene match: 2. This CDR3 has 15 amino acids. Per the germline V gene, CDR1 is LNHNV and CDR2 is YYDKDF (reference sequence). In nucleotides, the CDR3 is TGTGCCACCAGCAGAGAGGGGACAGCGAACACTGAAGCTTTCTTT. It yields the protein CATSREGTANTEAFF.

As for this clone: Other DNA variants within this sample encode the same CDR3. J is TRBJ1-2 and V is TRBV7-2, with D maybe TRBD1 (6 bases). Germline CDR1 reads SGHTA; CDR2 reads FQGNSA. CDR3 length: 13 residues. Trimming removed 4 bases from V and 4 bases from J, with 10 bases in between. The CDR3 region is CASSSDRIYGYTF. The CDR3 coding sequence is TGTGCCAGCAGCTCGGACAGAATCTATGGCTACACCTTC. Combining the CDR3 with reference TRBV7-2 and TRBJ1-2 gives the whole variable domain GAGVSQSPSNKVTEKGKDVELRCDPISGHTALYWYRQSLGQGLEFLIYFQGNSAPDKSGLPSDRFSAERTGGSVSTLTIQRTQQEDSAVYLCASSSDRIYGYTFGSGTRLTVV.